Given below is one TCR beta chain in context. The data belong to a study of neurological immune-mediated disorders. Trimming pared 3 bases from V and 3 bases from J, leaving 16 bases between. The CDR3 covers 16 residues. The germline gives CDR1 SGHRS, CDR2 YFSETQ. A single record per CDR3 protein comes from TCRdb applying MiXCR to the 5' RACE reads. This sample has about 50,000 distinct CDR3 sequences, with 9% to 12% found just once. The chain employs TRBV5-1 and TRBJ2-1, with a tentative D call TRBD1 (6 bases). This TCR was recovered from a man between 65 and 79 years old with HTLV-1-associated myelopathy (HAM/TSP). The source material was PBMCs. The CDR3 spells CASSSIPGQGYNEQFF. CDR3 DNA sequence: TGCGCCAGCAGCTCAATCCCGGGACAAGGCTACAATGAGCAGTTCTTC.